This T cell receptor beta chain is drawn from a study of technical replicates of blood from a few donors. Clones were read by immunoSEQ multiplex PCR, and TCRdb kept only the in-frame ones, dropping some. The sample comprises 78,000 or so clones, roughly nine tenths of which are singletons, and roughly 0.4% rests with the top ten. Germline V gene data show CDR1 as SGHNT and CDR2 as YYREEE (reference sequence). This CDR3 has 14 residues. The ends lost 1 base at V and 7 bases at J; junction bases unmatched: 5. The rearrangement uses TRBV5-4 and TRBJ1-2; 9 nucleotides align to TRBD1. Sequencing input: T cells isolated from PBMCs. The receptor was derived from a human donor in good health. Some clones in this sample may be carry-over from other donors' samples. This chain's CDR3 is CASSLRGQGRGYTF. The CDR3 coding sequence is TGTGCCAGCAGCTTGAGGGGACAGGGCCGTGGCTACACCTTC.